The T cell receptor beta chain under discussion was sequenced for a study of CD8+ T cells in alopecia areata. Study-level findings and limits: Expanded CD8+ clones among the top 100, as well as scalp clonality, were significantly decreased by tofacitinib.

The germline V and J ends were trimmed by 2 bases and 0 bases, with 11 bases remaining between them. The CDR3 covers 16 residues. The germline gives CDR1 MNHEY, CDR2 SMNVEV (reference sequence). About this clone: Antigen unknown.

Treatment meaning: oral pan-JAK inhibitor, 5-10 mg twice daily. Investigators isolated RNA and reverse transcribed it into cDNA to act as the sequencing template. Clones were sequenced by immunoSEQ multiplex PCR, and TCRdb holds only the in-frame ones, with some missing. The profile shows approximately 210,000 clones, approximately 65% of them singletons. The specimen comprised CD4+ T cells sorted from blood, sampled at approximately week 45, from a patient treated with tofacitinib. This chain uses TRBV27 with TRBJ1-3; no firm D call. The sequence was obtained from a human donor with alopecia areata. The CDR3 DNA reads TGTGCCAGCAGTTTAAACGCCGTTAGCTCTGGAAACACCATATATTTT. It is translated as CASSLNAVSSGNTIYF.